The sequence of this T cell receptor beta chain was determined in a study of beta chain features in type 1 diabetes. Overall study results and limits: Across all four CD4+ subsets, people with type 1 diabetes showed modestly shorter TCRB CDR3s.

The table lists this clone with a few counts. Its target is not known. Between the trimmed V and J ends, which lost 4 bases and 4 bases, there was a span of 12 bases. There are 14 residues in the CDR3. Germline CDR1 reads LNHDA; CDR2 reads SQIVND (reference sequence). Reverse transcription of all isolated RNA meant that expressed TCRB transcripts were sequenced. Sequencing was performed with immunoSEQ multiplex PCR; in TCRdb, only in-frame clones are kept and a portion is missing. Of around 100,000 clones detected, approximately 30% appear once; the ten largest clones hold 0.53%. The gene calls are TRBV19 and TRBJ2-3; D might be TRBD1 (7 bases). The sequence was obtained from a woman aged 18-35 years with type 1 diabetes. Sequences were obtained from central memory CD4+ T cells from blood. CDR3 in DNA: TGTGCCAGTAGTACCGGCAGGGGGGCAGATACGCAGTATTTT. It codes for CASSTGRGADTQYF.